This T cell receptor (beta chain) comes out of a study of metastatic and nonmetastatic thyroid tumors (dated by TCRdb to the early 2020s). Regarding the study in general: The researchers compared repertoires between peripheral blood samples and tumor or nodule tissue samples from patients with malignant or benign thyroid disease.

Library preparation was by PCR. The run used an Illumina HiSeq 4000. High-throughput sequencing was used to profile the TCR beta-chain CDR3 region of each patient. Per the source publication's procedure: CDR3 differences across clinicopathological groups were used to build a classifier for discriminating distant-metastatic papillary thyroid cancer patients. The Shannon index was used to assess repertoire diversity, and the Morisita-Horn index was used to assess tumor-blood repertoire similarity. TCRdb reworked the public reads: Q25 trimming with fastp, MiXCR clone assembly, productive beta chains retained. The V and J calls and clone size come from TCRdb's table, not from the authors' own analysis. This sample gives 15,000 to 20,000 clones in total; 15% to 18% of them show up just once. The top ten constitute about 18% of the sample. Before undergoing thyroid surgery, none of the patients had been given any kind of treatment. Using T-cell receptor beta sequencing, the study looked back at clinical samples from patients collected from the early 2010s to the late 2010s.

This clone was detected many times. Its antigen is unknown. Per-nucleotide qualities are absent, and no much larger clonotype sits a single base away. Including cysteine and phenylalanine, the CDR3 has 13 amino acids. The only DNA kept is the CDR3, 39 bases in frame from the first base. V lost 5 bases and J lost 4 bases, and the count of bases not matched to a germline gene is 4. Looking up the germline V gene (reference sequence) yields CDR1 SSHAT and CDR2 FNYEAQ. Broader findings and caveats from the paper: In both blood and tumor samples, malignant tumors were reported to have significantly higher TCR beta diversity than benign nodules.

The TCR sequence derives from a female donor with papillary thyroid cancer or a benign thyroid nodule (not recorded which). Some clones in this sample may be carry-over from other donors' samples. The sample comprised blood. The rearrangement combines TRBV7-7 with TRBJ2-5, with 7 bases in between that match TRBD2. The nucleotide sequence is given as TGTGCCAGCAGCGTTGGGGGGGGAGAGACCCAGTACTTC. Translation gives CASSVGGGETQYF.